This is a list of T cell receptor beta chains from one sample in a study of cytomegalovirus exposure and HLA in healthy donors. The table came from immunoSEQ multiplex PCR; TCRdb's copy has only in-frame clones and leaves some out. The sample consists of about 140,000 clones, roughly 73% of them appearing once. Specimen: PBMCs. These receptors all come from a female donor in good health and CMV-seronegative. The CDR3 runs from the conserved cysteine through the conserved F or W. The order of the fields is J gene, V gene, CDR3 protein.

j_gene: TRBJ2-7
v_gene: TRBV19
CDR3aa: CASSAHTNSGPYEQYF

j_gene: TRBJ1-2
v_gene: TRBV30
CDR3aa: CAWQGTNYGYTF

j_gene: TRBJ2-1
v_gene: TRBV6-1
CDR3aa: CASSEYGTGLNEQFF

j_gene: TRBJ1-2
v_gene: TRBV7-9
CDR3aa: CASSSEGNTF

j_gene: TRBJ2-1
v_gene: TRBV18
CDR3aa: CASSPDIQGSYNEQFF

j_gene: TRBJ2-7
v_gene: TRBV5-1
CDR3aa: CASFSGTSATYEQYF

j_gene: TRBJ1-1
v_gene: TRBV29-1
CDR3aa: CSGQMNTEAFF

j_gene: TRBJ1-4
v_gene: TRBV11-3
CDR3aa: CASSLLSIGTGSSANEKLFF

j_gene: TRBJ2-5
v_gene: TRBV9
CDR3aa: CASSDGTDQETQYF

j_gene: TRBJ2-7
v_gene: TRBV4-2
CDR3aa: CASSQVERTSGRAPYEQYF

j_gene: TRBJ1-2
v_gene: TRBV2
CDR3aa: CASGRGDAYGYTF

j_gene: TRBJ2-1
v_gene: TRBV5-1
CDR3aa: CASSSPGTSGSGDEQFF

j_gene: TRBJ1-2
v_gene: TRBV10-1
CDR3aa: CASSESGSYGYTF

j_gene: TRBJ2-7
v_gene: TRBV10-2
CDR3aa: CASSQSQEQQYF

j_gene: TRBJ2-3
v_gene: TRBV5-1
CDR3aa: CASSHRGAGGPSKAGIDTQYF

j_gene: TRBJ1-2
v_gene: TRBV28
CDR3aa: CASTLGDSLNYGYTF

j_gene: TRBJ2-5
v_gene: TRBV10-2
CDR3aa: CASSDSGLAGAETQYF

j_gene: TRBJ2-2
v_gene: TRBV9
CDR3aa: CASSAQFGTLNTGELFF

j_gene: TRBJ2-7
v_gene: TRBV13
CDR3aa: CASSHRSGGTYEQYF

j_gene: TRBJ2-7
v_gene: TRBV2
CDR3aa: CATQWAGTYEQYF

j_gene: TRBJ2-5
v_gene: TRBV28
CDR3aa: CASSPPGRETQYF

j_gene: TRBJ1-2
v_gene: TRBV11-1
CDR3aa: CASSLVGQPNYGYTF

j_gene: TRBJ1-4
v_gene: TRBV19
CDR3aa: CASSMGGTGEGEKLFF

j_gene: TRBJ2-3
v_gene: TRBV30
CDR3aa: CAWSVNGGSDTQYF

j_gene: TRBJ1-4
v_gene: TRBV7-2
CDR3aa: CASSLVGGNEKLFF

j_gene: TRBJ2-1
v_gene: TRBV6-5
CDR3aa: CASSYTGGNEQFF

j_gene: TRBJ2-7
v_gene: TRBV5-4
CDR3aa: CASRSRGGSTYEQYF

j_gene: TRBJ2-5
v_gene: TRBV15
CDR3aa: CATSRATGGGKKTQYF

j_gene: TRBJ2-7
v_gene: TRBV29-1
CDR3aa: CSVTGTGGEQYF

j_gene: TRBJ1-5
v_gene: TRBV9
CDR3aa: CASSPGQSNQPQHF

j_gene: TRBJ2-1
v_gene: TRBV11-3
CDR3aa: CASSPGGDNLLNEQFF

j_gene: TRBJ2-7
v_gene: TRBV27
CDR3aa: CASSFLETSGTVEQYF

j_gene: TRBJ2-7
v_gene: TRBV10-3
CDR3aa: CATRTSGDEQYF

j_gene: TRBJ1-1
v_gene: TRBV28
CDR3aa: CASSFLGESTEAFF

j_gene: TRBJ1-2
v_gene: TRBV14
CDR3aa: CASSQDYNYGYTF

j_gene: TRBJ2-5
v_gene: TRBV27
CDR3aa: CASSLTGEVLQETQYF

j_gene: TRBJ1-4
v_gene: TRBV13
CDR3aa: CASSARDTNEKLFF

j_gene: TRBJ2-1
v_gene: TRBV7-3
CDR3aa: CASSLTLAGGSSYNEQFF

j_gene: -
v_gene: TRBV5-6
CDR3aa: CASRISGGPYEQYF

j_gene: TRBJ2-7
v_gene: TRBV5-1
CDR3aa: CASSPGQDYEQYF

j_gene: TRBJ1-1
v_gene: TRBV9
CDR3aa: CASSGHREGAFF

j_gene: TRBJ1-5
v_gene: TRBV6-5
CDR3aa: CASNDKPNQPQHF

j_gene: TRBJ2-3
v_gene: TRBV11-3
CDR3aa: CASSPPFTDTQYF

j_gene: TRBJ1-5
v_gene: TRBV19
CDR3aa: CASRAGDGGNQPQHF

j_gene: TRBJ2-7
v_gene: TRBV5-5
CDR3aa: CASSLDWSEQYF

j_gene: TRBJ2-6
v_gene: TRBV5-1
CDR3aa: CASSLDQYSSSGANVLTF

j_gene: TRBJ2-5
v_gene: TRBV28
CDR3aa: CASSNAMTQYF

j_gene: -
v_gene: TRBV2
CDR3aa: CASSKAAEIYEQYF

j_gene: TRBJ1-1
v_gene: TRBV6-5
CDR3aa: CASSSDTRIEAFF

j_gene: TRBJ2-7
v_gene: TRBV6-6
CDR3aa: CASVGGEQYF

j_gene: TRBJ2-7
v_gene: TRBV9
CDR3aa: CASSLGSPYEQYF

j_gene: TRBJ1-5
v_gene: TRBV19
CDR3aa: CASSGTGLQPQHF

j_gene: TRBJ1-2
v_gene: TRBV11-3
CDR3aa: CASSTLRQSSYGYTF

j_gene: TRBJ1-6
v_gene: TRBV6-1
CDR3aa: CASIITGAYNSPLHF

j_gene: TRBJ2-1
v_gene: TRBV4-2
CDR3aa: CASSQRTGEVEQFF